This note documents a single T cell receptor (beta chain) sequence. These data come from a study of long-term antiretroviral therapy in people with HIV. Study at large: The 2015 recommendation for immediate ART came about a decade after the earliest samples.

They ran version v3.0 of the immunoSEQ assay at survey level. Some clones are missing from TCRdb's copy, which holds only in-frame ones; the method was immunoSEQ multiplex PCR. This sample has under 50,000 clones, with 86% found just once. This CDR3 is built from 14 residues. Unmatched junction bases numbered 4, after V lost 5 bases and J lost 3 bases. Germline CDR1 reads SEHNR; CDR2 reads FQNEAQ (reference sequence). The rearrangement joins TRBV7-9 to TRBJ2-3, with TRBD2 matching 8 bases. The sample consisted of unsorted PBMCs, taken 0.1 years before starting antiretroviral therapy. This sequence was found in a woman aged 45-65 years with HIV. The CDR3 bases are TGTGCCAGCAGCCCCAGCGGGGGAACAGATACGCAGTATTTT. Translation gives CASSPSGGTDTQYF.